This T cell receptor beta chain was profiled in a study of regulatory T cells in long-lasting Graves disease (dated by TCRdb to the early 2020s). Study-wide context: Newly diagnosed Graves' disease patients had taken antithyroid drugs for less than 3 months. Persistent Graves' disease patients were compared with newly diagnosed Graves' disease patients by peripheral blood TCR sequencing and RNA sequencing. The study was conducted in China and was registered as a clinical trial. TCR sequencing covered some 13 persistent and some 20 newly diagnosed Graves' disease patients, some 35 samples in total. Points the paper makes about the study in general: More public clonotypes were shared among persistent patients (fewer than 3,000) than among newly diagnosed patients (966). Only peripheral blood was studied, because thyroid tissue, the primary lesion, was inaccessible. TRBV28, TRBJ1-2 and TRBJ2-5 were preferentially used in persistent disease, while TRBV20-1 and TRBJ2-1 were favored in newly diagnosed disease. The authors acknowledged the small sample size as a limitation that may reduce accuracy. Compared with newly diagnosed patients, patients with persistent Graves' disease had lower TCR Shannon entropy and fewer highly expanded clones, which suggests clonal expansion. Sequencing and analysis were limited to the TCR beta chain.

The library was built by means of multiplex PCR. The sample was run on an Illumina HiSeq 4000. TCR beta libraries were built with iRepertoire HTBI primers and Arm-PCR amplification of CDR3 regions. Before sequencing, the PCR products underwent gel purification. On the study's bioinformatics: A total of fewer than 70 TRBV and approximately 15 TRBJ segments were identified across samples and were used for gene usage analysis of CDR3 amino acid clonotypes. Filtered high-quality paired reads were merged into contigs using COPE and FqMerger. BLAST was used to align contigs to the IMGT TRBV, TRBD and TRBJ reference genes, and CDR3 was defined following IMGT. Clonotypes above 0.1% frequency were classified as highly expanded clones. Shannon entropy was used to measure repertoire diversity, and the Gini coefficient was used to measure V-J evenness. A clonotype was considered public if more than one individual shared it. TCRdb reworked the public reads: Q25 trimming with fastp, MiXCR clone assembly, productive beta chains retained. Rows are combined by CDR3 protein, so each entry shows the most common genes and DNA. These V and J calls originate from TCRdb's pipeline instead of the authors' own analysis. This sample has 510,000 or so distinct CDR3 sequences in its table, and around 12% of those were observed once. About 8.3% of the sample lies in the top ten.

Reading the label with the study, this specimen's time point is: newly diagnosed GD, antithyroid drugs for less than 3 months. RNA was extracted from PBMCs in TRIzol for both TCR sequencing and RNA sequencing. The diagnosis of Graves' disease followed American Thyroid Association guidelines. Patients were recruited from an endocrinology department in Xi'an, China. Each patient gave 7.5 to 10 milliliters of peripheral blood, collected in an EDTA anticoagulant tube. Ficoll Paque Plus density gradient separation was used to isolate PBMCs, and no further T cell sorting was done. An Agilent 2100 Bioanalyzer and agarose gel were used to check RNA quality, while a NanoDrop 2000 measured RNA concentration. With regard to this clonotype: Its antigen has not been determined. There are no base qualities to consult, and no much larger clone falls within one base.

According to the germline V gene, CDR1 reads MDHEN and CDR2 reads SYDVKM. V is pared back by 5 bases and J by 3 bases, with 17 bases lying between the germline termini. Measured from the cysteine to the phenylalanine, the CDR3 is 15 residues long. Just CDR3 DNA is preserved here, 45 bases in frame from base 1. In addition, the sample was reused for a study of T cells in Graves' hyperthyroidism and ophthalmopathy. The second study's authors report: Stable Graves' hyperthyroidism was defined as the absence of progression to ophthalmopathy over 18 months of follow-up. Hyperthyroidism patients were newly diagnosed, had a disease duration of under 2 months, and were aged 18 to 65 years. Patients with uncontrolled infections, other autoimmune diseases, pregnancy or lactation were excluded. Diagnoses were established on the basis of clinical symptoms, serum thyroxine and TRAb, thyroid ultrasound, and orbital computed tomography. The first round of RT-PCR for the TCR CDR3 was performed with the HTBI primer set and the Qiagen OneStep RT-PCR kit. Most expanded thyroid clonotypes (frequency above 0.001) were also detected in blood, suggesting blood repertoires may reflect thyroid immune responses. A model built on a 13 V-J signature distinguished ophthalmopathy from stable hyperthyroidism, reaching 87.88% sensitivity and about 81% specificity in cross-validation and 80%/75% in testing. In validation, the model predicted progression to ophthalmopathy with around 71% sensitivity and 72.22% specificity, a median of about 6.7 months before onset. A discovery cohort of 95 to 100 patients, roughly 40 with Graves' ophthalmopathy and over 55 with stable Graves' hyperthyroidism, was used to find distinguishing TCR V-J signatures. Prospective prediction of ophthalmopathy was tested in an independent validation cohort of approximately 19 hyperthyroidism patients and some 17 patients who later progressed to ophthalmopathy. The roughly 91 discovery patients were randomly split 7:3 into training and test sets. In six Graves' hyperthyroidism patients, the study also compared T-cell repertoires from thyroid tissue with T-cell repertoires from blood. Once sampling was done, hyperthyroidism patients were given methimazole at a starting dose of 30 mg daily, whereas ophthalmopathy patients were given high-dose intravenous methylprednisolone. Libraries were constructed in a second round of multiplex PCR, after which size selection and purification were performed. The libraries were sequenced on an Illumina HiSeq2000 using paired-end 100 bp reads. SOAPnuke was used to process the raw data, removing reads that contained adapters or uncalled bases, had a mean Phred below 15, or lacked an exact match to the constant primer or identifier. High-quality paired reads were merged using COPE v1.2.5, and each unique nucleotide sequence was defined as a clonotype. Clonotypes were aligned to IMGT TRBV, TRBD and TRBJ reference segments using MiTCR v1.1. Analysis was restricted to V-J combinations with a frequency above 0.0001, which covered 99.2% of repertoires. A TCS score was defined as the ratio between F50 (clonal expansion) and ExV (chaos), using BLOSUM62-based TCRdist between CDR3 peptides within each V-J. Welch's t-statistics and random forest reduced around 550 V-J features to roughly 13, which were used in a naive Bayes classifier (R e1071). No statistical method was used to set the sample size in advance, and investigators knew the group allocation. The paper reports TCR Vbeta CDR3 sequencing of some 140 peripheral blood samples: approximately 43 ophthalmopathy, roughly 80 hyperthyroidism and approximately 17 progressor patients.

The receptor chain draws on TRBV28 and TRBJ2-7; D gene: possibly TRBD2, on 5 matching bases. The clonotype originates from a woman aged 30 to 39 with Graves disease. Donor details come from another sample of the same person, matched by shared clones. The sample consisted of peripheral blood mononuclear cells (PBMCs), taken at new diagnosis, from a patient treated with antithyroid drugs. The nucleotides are TGTGCCAGCAGTACCGGGATGTCTTTAGGCTACGAGCAGTACTTC. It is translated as CASSTGMSLGYEQYF.